The 29 T cell receptor beta chains below come from one sample, sequenced in a study of blood T cell repertoires in COVID-19. Assay: immunoSEQ multiplex PCR; the TCRdb copy retains only in-frame clones and omits some. The data hold 96,000 or so clones, with 90% to 95% observed a single time. Sequences were obtained from peripheral blood. The source is a man between 60 and 75 years old with acute or convalescent COVID-19.

The J gene is TRBJ1-1, the V gene TRBV5-1; the match to TRBD1 covers 8 bases. After removal of 4 bases from V and 5 bases from J, the junction contained 7 bases not matched to a gene. Germline assignment: CDR1 SGHRS and CDR2 YFSETQ. The CDR3 is 14 residues long. CDR3 sequence (DNA): TGCGCCAGCAGCGGAGGACAGGGTGGGACTGAAGCTTTCTTT. Translating gives CASSGGQGGTEAFF.

The gene calls are TRBV5-1 and TRBJ2-3; TRBD2 agrees at 14 bases. V dropped 4 bases and J dropped 2; count of bases not matched to a gene: 12. This CDR3 region has 19 residues. Germline CDR1 and CDR2: SGHRS and YFSETQ. The CDR3 DNA is TGCGCCAGCAGCCCGGGACTAGCGGGAGTGAACCATAACACAGATACGCAGTATTTT. Protein sequence: CASSPGLAGVNHNTDTQYF.

This clone showed up just once. The gene calls are TRBV20-1 and TRBJ2-7, with no clear D. This CDR3 is built from 13 residues. The germline V and J ends were trimmed by 7 bases and 2 bases, with 15 bases remaining between them. Germline V lookup: CDR1 DFQATT, CDR2 SNEGSKA (reference sequence). The DNA for the CDR3 is TGCAGTGGTAGTCAGGCAGGAACCTACGAGCAGTACTTC. It is translated as CSGSQAGTYEQYF.

The V gene is TRBV27, the J gene TRBJ2-7, with 13 positions matching TRBD2. J was trimmed by 7 bases and V by 5 bases; bases with no gene match: 8. CDR3 size: 15 residues. Germline CDR1 reads MNHEY; CDR2 reads SMNVEV (reference sequence). The CDR3 reads CASSPGTSGASEQYF. In DNA, the CDR3 is TGTGCCAGCAGTCCAGGGACTAGCGGGGCCTCTGAGCAGTACTTC.

This chain uses TRBV28 with TRBJ1-3, with a tentative D call TRBD1 (5 bases). The CDR3 length is 17 residues. Per the germline V gene, CDR1 is MDHEN and CDR2 is SYDVKM. V lost 3 bases and J lost 4, with 19 bases in between. CDR3 sequence (DNA): TGTGCCAGCAGTTTGGTGCAGGGCGCTCCGGAAGGAAACACCATATATTTT. Protein product: CASSLVQGAPEGNTIYF. Combining the CDR3 with reference TRBV28 and TRBJ1-3 gives the whole variable domain DVKVTQSSRYLVKRTGEKVFLECVQDMDHENMFWYRQDPGLGLRLIYFSYDVKMKEKGDIPEGYSVSREKKERFSLILESASTNQTSMYLCASSLVQGAPEGNTIYFGEGSWLTVV.

This chain connects TRBV29-1 to TRBJ1-3; D might be TRBD1 (6 bases). The CDR3 is 14 amino acids. Trimming removed 6 bases at V and 0 bases at J, with 12 bases between. CDR1 is SQVTM and CDR2 is ANQGSEA in the germline V gene. The CDR3 region is CSVTSGDSGNTIYF. CDR3 DNA: TGCAGCGTGACTTCAGGGGACTCTGGAAACACCATATATTTT.

This clone was found once. The chain joins TRBV4-2 to TRBJ2-2, with D maybe TRBD1 (6 bases). The CDR3 runs to 16 residues. CDR1 and CDR2 from the germline V gene are LGHNA and YNFKEQ. V lost 4 bases and J lost 1, with 13 bases in between. The DNA for the CDR3 is TGTGCCAGCAGCCGCGGACAGCCTAAGAACACCGGGGAGCTGTTTTTT. Translating gives CASSRGQPKNTGELFF.

V is TRBV11-2 and J is TRBJ1-3; D might be TRBD1 (5 bases). The CDR3 is 14 amino acids. Looked up from germline, CDR1 is SGHAT and CDR2 is FQNNGV. V was cut by 2 bases and J by 2 bases, with 7 bases left in between. In nucleotides, the CDR3 is TGTGCCAGCAGCTTATCAGGGCCTGGAAACACCATATATTTT. It codes for CASSLSGPGNTIYF. Full variable domain (missing parts from reference TRBV11-2 and TRBJ1-3): EAGVAQSPRYKIIEKRQSVAFWCNPISGHATLYWYQQILGQGPKLLIQFQNNGVVDDSQLPKDRFSAERLKGVDSTLKIQPAKLEDSAVYLCASSLSGPGNTIYFGEGSWLTVV.

This clone has just one count. This chain joins TRBV12-5 and TRBJ2-7, with 9 bases identical to TRBD1. CDR1 is LGHNT, CDR2 FRNRAP, per germline. After removal of 2 bases from V and 5 bases from J, the junction contained 13 bases not matched to a gene. This CDR3 spans 17 amino acids. In nucleotides, the CDR3 is TGTGCTAGTGGTTTGCCCACTCGGGACAGGGCCTTCCACGAGCAGTACTTC. Translation: CASGLPTRDRAFHEQYF.

V gene TRBV4-1 combines with J gene TRBJ1-4, with 7 nucleotides matching TRBD1. Germline CDR1 MGHRA, CDR2 YSYEKL. The CDR3 runs 17 residues. V dropped 2 bases and J dropped 4; count of bases not matched to a gene: 10. The CDR3 region has the DNA TGCGCCAGCAGCCAACAAGGGGGCGCGGACCATAATGAAAAACTGTTTTTT. Its protein is CASSQQGGADHNEKLFF.

This chain uses TRBV18 with TRBJ2-3, with D possibly matching TRBD2 (6 bases). V shed 3 bases and J shed 1 base, with 11 bases lying between them. The CDR3 totals 15 residues. Germline CDR1 KGHSH, CDR2 LQKENI. CDR3 DNA: TGTGCCAGCTCACCGGGCGGGACGGGCACAGATACGCAGTATTTT. Its protein is CASSPGGTGTDTQYF.

The V call is TRBV11-3, the J call TRBJ2-5, with D maybe TRBD2 (5 bases). The germline V and J ends were trimmed by 4 bases and 1 base, with 10 bases remaining between them. The length of the CDR3 is 14 residues. CDR1 is SGHNT and CDR2 is YENEEA in the germline V gene. CDR3 residues: CASSSGRGQETQYF. The DNA of the CDR3 is TGTGCCAGCAGCTCAGGCCGGGGCCAAGAGACCCAGTACTTC.

J is TRBJ1-2 and V is TRBV19; tentatively, D is TRBD1 (6 bases). V lost 4 bases to trimming and J lost 2 bases, with 11 bases between them. CDR3 length: 14 residues. CDR1 is LNHDA and CDR2 is SQIVND in the germline V gene (reference sequence). The CDR3 coding sequence is TGTGCCAGTAGTAACCGGGACACCAACTATGGCTACACCTTC. Protein: CASSNRDTNYGYTF. Supplemented by reference TRBV19 and TRBJ1-2, the full variable domain reads DGGITQSPKYLFRKEGQNVTLSCEQNLNHDAMYWYRQDPGQGLRLIYYSQIVNDFQKGDIAEGYSVSREKKESFPLTVTSAQKNPTAFYLCASSNRDTNYGYTFGSGTRLTVV.

This sequence joins TRBV7-8 and TRBJ2-7, with 7 bases that match TRBD1. V shed 5 bases and J 3 bases; nucleotides not matched to a gene: 7. This CDR3 region has 14 residues. Per the germline V gene, CDR1 is SGHVS and CDR2 is FQNEAQ. In nucleotides, the CDR3 is TGTGCCAGCAGCAAAACGGGACAGTTCTACGAGCAGTACTTC. Translated, it gives CASSKTGQFYEQYF. Full variable domain (rest looked up from reference TRBV7-8 and TRBJ2-7): GAGVSQSPRYKVAKRGQDVALRCDPISGHVSLFWYQQALGQGPEFLTYFQNEAQLDKSGLPSDRFFAERPEGSVSTLKIQRTQQEDSAVYLCASSKTGQFYEQYFGPGTRLTVT.

The chain links TRBV6-1 to TRBJ2-7, with D hard to call. V was pared by 1 base and J by 2 bases, with 9 bases between. The CDR3 length is 14 residues. CDR1 and CDR2 (germline): MNHNS, SASEGT. The DNA for the CDR3 is TGTGCCAGCAGTGAAGGCCCGGAGACCTACGAGCAGTACTTC. This encodes CASSEGPETYEQYF.

The chain carries TRBV27 and TRBJ2-2; no firm D call. V dropped 7 bases and J dropped 2 bases, with 5 bases sitting between them. This CDR3 has 12 amino acids. Germline-derived CDR1 and CDR2 are MNHEY and SMNVEV (reference sequence). CDR3 DNA: TGTGCCAGCATCGGTAACACCGGGGAGCTGTTTTTT. Its protein is CASIGNTGELFF.

J is TRBJ2-5 and V is TRBV7-9, with a weak D call TRBD1 (5 bases). Germline assignment: CDR1 SEHNR and CDR2 FQNEAQ (reference sequence). The CDR3 totals 16 residues. Trimming took 4 bases from V and 5 from J, leaving 20 bases between them. Here the CDR3 reads CASSSGYQGRHETQYF. The DNA of the CDR3 is TGTGCCAGCAGCTCAGGGTACCAGGGCCGGCATGAGACCCAGTACTTC.

This clone was seen once. The V and J genes are TRBV28 and TRBJ1-1, with 8 bases identical to TRBD1. This CDR3 has 13 amino acids. Germline V gene sequence: CDR1 MDHEN, CDR2 SYDVKM. The V and J ends lost 3 bases and 4 bases, in that order; junction bases with no gene match: 1. The CDR3 bases are TGTGCCAGCAGTTTTACAGGGGGCACTGAAGCTTTCTTT. As protein: CASSFTGGTEAFF.

The rearrangement uses TRBV19 and TRBJ1-1; a weak D match, TRBD1 (6 bases). Germline CDR1 and CDR2: LNHDA and SQIVND (reference sequence). Trimming cost V 8 bases and J 3 bases, with 13 bases left between them. The CDR3 spans 13 residues. The CDR3: CASAPGADTEAFF. The CDR3 bases are TGTGCCAGTGCTCCAGGGGCGGACACTGAAGCTTTCTTT.

The chain is built from TRBV5-5 and TRBJ2-3, with a possible D match to TRBD1 (5 bases). The CDR3 runs 15 residues. The germline V and J ends were trimmed by 1 base and 5 bases, with 14 bases remaining between them. Germline V gene sequence: CDR1 SGHKS, CDR2 YYEKEE (reference sequence). The DNA of the CDR3 is TGTGCCAGCAGCTTGCGCAGGGATGATGGAGATACGCAGTATTTT. This codes for CASSLRRDDGDTQYF.

This chain uses TRBV5-4 with TRBJ1-1, with D uncertain. This CDR3 is built from 15 residues. The germline V gene has CDR1 SGHNT and CDR2 YYREEE (reference sequence). With 0 bases removed from V and 0 bases from J, the gap between germline ends came to 9 bases. The CDR3 DNA is TGTGCCAGCAGCTTGGCCGCGAGTATGAACACTGAAGCTTTCTTT. Protein sequence: CASSLAASMNTEAFF.

This rearrangement joins TRBV7-2 to TRBJ1-2, with a possible D match to TRBD1 (6 bases). CDR3 length: 13 residues. Trimming removed 8 bases at V and 3 bases at J, with 13 bases between. Germline loops: CDR1 SGHTA, CDR2 FQGNSA. CDR3 DNA sequence: TGTGCCAGCGCCCGGGGGGCAGACTATGGCTACACCTTC. Translation: CASARGADYGYTF.

This sequence joins TRBV7-2 and TRBJ2-2; D is possibly TRBD2 (5 bases). The CDR3 has 16 residues. The germline V gene encodes CDR1 SGHTA and CDR2 FQGNSA. Trimming left V 7 bases short and J 5 bases short, with 20 bases between. DNA of the CDR3: TGTGCCAGCAACCCAAGGACCTCAACGGGGACCGGGGAGCTGTTTTTT. The encoded protein is CASNPRTSTGTGELFF.

The genes are TRBV7-8 and TRBJ2-7; TRBD1 aligns across 9 bases. The CDR3 has 14 amino acids. CDR1 is SGHVS, CDR2 FQNEAQ, per germline. V shed 4 bases, J shed 4 bases, and the junction held 5 bases outside the gene matches. CDR3 nucleotides: TGTGCCAGCAGCTCAGGGACAGGGATATACGAGCAGTACTTC. Protein product: CASSSGTGIYEQYF.

The chain combines TRBV11-2 with TRBJ1-1; the match to TRBD1 covers 7 bases. The CDR3 contains 14 residues. In germline, CDR1 is SGHAT, CDR2 FQNNGV. Losses at the gene ends were 5 bases for V and 1 base for J; bases not matched to a gene: 4. CDR3 in DNA: TGTGCCAGCAGCCATCCAGGGGGGAACACTGAAGCTTTCTTT. It specifies CASSHPGGNTEAFF.

V usage is TRBV11-2 and J usage is TRBJ1-2; 7 bases agree with TRBD1. The CDR3 contains 14 residues. The germline V gene has CDR1 SGHAT and CDR2 FQNNGV. V shed 1 base and J 8 bases; nucleotides not matched to a gene: 7. The CDR3, as DNA: TGTGCCAGCAGCTTAGTGAACCAGGGGGGCGGCTACACCTTC. Its protein is CASSLVNQGGGYTF.

The V gene is TRBV4-3, the J gene TRBJ2-7, with D unclear. Germline lookup yields CDR1 LGHNA and CDR2 YSLEER. The CDR3 contains 14 residues. V was trimmed by 0 bases and J by 5 bases, leaving 11 bases between them. CDR3 nucleotide sequence: TGCGCCAGCAGCCAAGATAGATTTTCTGACGAGCAGTACTTC. Protein sequence: CASSQDRFSDEQYF.

V is TRBV21-1 and J is TRBJ2-5; TRBD1 is the table's D call, not checked against the DNA. TRBV21-1 is described as a pseudogene. This CDR3 is 16 amino acids long. CDR3 sequence (DNA): TGTGCCAGCAGCAAAAAGGCCGACAGGGTAGGAGAGACCCAGTACTTC. It specifies CASSKKADRVGETQYF.

The chain links TRBV7-9 to TRBJ2-1; weak D call: TRBD1 (5 bases). This CDR3 comprises 15 residues. With 5 bases removed from V and 4 bases from J, the gap between germline ends came to 15 bases. Germline-derived CDR1 and CDR2 are SEHNR and FQNEAQ (reference sequence). CDR3 DNA: TGTGCCAGCAGCCTTTCGGTCTCAGGGTACAATGAGCAGTTCTTC. It yields the protein CASSLSVSGYNEQFF.